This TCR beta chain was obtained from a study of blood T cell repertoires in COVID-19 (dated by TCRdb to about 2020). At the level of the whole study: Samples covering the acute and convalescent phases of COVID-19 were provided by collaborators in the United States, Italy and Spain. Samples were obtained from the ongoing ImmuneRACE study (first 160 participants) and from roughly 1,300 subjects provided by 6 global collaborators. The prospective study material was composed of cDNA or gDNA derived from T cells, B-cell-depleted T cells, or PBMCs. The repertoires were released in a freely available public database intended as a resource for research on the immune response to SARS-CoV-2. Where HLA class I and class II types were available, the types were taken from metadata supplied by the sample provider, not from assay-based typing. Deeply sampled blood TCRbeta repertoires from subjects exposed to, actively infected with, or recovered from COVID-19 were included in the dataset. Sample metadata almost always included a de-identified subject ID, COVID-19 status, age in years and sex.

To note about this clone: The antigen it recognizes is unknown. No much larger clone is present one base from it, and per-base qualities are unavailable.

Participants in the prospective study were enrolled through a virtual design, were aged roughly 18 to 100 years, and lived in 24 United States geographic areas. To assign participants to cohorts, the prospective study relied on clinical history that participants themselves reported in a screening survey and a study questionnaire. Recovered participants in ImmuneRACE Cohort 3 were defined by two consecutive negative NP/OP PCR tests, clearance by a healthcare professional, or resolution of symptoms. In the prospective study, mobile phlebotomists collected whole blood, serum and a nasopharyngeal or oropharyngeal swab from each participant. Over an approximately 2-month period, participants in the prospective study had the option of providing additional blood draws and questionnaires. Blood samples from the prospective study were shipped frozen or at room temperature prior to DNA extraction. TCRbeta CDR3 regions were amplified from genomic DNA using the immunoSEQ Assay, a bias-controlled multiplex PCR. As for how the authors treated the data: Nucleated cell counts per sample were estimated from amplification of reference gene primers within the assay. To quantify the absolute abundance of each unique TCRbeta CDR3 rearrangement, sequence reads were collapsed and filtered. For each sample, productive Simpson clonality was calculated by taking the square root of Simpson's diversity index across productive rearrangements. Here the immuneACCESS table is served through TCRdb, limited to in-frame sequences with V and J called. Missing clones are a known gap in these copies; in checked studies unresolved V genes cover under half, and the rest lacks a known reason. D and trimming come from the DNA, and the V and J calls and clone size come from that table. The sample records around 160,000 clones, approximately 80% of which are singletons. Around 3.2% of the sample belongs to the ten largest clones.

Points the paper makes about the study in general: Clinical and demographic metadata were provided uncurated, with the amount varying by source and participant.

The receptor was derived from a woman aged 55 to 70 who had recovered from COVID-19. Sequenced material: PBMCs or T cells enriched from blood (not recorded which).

This receptor has the CDR3 CASSTTGHYGYTF. The nucleotide sequence is given as TGCGCCAGCAGCACAACAGGGCACTATGGCTACACCTTC. The chain couples TRBV5-1 to TRBJ1-2; the D gene is perhaps TRBD1, from 6 matching bases. The CDR3 numbers 13 residues from cysteine through phenylalanine. CDR3 DNA is the only sequence kept; it has 39 bases, read in frame from the first base. Cut back by 4 bases and 3 bases, the V and J ends lie 10 bases apart. The CDR1 and CDR2 encoded by the germline V gene are SGHRS and YFSETQ.